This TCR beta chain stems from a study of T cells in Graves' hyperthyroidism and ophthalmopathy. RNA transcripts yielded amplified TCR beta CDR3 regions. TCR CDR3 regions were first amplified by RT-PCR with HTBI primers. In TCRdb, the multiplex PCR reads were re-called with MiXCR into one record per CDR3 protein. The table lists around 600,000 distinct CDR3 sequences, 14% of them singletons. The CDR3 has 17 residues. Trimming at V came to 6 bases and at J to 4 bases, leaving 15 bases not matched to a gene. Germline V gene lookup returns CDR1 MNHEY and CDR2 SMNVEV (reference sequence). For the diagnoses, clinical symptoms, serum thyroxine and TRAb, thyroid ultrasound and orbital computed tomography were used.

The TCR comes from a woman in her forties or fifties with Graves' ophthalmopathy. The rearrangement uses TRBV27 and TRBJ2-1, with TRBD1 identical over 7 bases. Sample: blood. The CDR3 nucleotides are TGTGCCAGCAGCTTCCTTGTCTCGGACAGGAGGTACAATGAGCAGTTCTTC. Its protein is CASSFLVSDRRYNEQFF.